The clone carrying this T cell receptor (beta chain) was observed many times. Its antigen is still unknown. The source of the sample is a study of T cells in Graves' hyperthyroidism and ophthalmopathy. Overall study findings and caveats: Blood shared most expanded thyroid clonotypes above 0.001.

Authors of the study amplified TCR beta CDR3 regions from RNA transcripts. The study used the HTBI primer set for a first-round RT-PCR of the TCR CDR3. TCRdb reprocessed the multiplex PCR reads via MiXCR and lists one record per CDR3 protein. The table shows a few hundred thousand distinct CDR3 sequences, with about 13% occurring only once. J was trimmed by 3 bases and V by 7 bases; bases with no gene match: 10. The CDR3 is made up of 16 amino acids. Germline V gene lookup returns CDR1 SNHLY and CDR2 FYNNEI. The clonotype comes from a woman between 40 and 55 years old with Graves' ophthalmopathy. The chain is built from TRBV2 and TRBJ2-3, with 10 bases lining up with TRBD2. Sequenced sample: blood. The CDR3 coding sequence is TGTGCCAGCAAGAATTTGCTAGCGGGAGTGACAGATACGCAGTATTTT. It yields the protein CASKNLLAGVTDTQYF.